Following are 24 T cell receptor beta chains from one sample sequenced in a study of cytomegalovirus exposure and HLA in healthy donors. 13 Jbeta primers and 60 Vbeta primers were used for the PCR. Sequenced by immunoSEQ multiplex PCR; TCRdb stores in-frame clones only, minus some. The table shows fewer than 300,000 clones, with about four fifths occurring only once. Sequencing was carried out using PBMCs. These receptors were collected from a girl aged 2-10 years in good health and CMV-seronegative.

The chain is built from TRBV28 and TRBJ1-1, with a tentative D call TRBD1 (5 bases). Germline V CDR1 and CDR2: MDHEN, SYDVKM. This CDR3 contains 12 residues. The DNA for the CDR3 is TGTGCTCACCATGACGGGGGCACTGAAGCTTTCTTT. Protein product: CAHHDGGTEAFF.

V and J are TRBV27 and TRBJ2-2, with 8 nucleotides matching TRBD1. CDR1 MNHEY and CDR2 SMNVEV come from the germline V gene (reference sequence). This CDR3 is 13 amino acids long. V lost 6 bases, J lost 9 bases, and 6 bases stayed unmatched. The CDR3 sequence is CASRVQGARELFF. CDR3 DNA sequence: TGTGCCAGCAGGGTGCAGGGGGCTCGGGAGCTGTTTTTT.

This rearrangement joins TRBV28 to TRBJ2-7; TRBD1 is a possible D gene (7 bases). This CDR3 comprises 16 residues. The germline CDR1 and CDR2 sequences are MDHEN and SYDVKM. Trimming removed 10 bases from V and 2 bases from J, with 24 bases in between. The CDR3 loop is CATSSLNRGGPYEQYF. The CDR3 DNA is TGTGCCACCTCCTCCCTCAACAGGGGAGGACCCTACGAGCAGTACTTC.

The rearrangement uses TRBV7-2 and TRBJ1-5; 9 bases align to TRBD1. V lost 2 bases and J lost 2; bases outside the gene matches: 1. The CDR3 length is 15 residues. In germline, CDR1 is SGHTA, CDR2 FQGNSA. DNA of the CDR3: TGTGCCAGCAGCTTAAGGACAGGGGGCAATCAGCCCCAGCATTTT. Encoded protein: CASSLRTGGNQPQHF. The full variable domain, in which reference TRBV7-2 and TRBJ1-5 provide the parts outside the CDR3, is GAGVSQSPSNKVTEKGKDVELRCDPISGHTALYWYRQSLGQGLEFLIYFQGNSAPDKSGLPSDRFSAERTGGSVSTLTIQRTQQEDSAVYLCASSLRTGGNQPQHFGDGTRLSIL.

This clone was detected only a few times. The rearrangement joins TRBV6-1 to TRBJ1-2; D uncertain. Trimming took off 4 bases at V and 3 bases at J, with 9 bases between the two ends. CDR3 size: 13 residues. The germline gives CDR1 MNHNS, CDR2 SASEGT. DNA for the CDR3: TGTGCCAGCAGTGGAGACTGGGACTATGGCTACACCTTC. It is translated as CASSGDWDYGYTF.

CDR3 sequence: CASSQARPGQGSNEQFF. Written as DNA, the CDR3 is TGTGCCAGCAGCCAAGCAAGGCCGGGACAGGGGAGCAATGAGCAGTTCTTC. The chain recombines TRBV14 with TRBJ2-1; 10 nucleotides agree with TRBD1. The CDR3 spans 17 residues. Germline V gene lookup returns CDR1 SGHDN and CDR2 FVKESK. V lost 1 base to trimming and J lost 6 bases; unmatched junction nucleotides: 9. The whole variable domain, remainder taken from reference TRBV14 and TRBJ2-1, is EAGVTQFPSHSVIEKGQTVTLRCDPISGHDNLYWYRRVMGKEIKFLLHFVKESKQDESGMPNNRFLAERTGGTYSTLKVQPAELEDSGVYFCASSQARPGQGSNEQFFGPGTRLTVL.

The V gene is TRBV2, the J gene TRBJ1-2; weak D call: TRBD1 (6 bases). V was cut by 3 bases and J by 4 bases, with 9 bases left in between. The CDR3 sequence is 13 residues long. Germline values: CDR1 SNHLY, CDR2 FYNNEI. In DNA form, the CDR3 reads TGTGCCAGCAGTGACAAGACAGGCTATGGCTACACCTTC. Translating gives CASSDKTGYGYTF.

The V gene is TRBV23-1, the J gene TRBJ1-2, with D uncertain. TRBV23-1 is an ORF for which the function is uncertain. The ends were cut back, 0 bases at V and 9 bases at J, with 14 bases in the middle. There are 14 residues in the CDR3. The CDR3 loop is CASSQSIREECYTF. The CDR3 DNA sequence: TGCGCCAGCAGTCAATCGATCCGGGAGGAATGCTACACCTTC.

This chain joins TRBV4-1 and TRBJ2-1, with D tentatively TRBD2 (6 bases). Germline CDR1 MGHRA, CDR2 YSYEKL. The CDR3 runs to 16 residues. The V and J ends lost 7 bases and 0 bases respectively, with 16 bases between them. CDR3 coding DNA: TGCGCCAGCACCAGGGAGGAGGACCGCTCCTACAATGAGCAGTTCTTC. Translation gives CASTREEDRSYNEQFF.

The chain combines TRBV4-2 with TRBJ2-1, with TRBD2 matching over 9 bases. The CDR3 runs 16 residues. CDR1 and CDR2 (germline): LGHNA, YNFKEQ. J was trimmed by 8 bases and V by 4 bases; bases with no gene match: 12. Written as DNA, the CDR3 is TGTGCCAGCAGCCGATTAGGCGGGGGGGACCCGGATGAGCAGTTCTTC. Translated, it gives CASSRLGGGDPDEQFF.

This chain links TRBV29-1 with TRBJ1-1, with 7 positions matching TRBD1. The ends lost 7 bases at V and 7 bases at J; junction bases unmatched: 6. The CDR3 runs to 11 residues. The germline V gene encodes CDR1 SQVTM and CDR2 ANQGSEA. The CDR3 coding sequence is TGCAGCGCTGACAGGGAAAATGAAGCTTTCTTT. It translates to CSADRENEAFF. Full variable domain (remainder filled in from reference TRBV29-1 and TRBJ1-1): SAVISQKPSRDICQRGTSLTIQCQVDSQVTMMFWYRQQPGQSLTLIATANQGSEATYESGFVIDKFPISRPNLTFSTLTVSNMSPEDSSIYLCSADRENEAFFGQGTRLTVV.

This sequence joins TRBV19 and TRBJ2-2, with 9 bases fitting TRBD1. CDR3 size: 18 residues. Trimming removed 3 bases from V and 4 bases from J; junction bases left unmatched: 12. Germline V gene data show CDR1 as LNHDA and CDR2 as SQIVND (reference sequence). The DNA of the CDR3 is TGTGCCAGTAGTATTCTACGGGACAGGGAAAAGGGCACCGGGGAGCTGTTTTTT. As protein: CASSILRDREKGTGELFF.

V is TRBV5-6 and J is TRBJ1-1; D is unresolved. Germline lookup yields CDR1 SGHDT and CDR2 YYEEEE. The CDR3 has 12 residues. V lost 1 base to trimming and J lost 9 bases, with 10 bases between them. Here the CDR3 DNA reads TGTGCCAGCAGCTTGAGGAGAGTTCAAGCTTTCTTT. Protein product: CASSLRRVQAFF. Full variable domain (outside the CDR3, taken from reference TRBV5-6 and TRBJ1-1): DAGVTQSPTHLIKTRGQQVTLRCSPKSGHDTVSWYQQALGQGPQFIFQYYEEEERQRGNFPDRFSGHQFPNYSSELNVNALLLGDSALYLCASSLRRVQAFFGQGTRLTVV.

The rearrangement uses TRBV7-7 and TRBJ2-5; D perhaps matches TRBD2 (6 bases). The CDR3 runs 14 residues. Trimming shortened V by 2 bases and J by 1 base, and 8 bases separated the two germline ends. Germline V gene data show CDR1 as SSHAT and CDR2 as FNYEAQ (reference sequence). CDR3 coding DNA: TGTGCCAGCAGCTTAAGCGGGCGCCAAGAGACCCAGTACTTC. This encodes CASSLSGRQETQYF.

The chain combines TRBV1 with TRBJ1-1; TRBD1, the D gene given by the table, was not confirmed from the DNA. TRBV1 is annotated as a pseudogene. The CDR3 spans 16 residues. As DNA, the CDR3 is TGCACCAGCAGCCAAGAACGGTCGGAAGGGGGCACTGAAGCTTTCTTT. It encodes CTSSQERSEGGTEAFF.

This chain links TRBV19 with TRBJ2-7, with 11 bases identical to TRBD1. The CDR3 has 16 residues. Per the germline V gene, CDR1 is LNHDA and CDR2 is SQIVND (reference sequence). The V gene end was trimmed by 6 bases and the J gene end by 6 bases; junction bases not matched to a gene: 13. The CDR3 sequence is CASSRTPGQGVFEQYF. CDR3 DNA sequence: TGTGCCAGTAGCCGAACACCGGGACAGGGGGTTTTCGAGCAGTACTTC.

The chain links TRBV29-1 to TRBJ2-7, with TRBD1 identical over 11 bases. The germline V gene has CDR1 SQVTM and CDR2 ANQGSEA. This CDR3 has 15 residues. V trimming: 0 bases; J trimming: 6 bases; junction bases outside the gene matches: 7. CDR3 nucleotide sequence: TGCAGCGTTGAAGATTCCGGACAGGGGGCGGGCGAGCAGTACTTC. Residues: CSVEDSGQGAGEQYF.

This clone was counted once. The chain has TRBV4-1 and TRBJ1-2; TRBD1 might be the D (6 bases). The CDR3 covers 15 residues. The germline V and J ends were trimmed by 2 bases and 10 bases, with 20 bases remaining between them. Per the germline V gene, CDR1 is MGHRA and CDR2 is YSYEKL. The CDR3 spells CASSQNSPGARIYTF. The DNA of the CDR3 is TGCGCCAGCAGCCAAAACTCACCAGGGGCGAGGATCTACACCTTC.

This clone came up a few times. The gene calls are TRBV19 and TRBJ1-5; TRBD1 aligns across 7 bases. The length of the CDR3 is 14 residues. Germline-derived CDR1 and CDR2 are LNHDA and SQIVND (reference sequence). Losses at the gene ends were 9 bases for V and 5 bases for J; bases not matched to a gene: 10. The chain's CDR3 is CASVGTAIDQPQHF. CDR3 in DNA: TGTGCCAGCGTCGGGACAGCAATCGATCAGCCCCAGCATTTT.

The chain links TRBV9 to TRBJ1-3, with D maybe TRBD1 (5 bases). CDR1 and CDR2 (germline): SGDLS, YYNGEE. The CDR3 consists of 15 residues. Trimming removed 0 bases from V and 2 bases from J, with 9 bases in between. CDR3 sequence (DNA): TGTGCCAGCAGCGTAGGAGGCAGGGCTGGAAACACCATATATTTT. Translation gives CASSVGGRAGNTIYF.

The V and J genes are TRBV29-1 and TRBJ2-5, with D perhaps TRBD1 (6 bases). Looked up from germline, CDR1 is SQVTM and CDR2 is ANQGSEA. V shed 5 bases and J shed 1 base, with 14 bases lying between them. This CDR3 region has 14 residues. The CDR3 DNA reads TGCAGCGTTCGTCAGGGGCGATTCCAAGAGACCCAGTACTTC. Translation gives CSVRQGRFQETQYF.

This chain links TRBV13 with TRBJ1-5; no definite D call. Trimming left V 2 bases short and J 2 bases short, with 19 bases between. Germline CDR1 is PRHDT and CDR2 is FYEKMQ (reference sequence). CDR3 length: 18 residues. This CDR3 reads CASSLSSVGDRGNQPQHF. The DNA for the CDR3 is TGTGCCAGCAGCTTATCTTCAGTCGGGGATCGGGGCAATCAGCCCCAGCATTTT.

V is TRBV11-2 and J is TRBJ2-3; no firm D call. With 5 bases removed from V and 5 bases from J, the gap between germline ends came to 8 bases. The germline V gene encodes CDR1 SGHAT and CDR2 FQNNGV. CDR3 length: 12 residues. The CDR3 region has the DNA TGTGCCAGCAGCAGAGTAGAAGATACGCAGTATTTT. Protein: CASSRVEDTQYF.

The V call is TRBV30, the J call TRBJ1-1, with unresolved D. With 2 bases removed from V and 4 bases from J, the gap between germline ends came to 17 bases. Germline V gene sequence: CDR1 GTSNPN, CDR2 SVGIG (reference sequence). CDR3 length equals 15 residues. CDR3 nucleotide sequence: TGTGCCTGGAGTTTTGCCACAGTGGGGAGCACTGAAGCTTTCTTT. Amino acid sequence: CAWSFATVGSTEAFF.